Given below is one T cell receptor beta chain in context. Original data processing: Nucleated cell counts were estimated from reference gene primer amplification. Assay: immunoSEQ multiplex PCR; the TCRdb copy retains only in-frame clones and omits some. That table supplies the V and J calls and clone size; D and trimming were determined from the DNA. The table has some 200,000 clones, about 83% seen once; the top ten hold roughly 1.3%. The CDR3 extends over 16 amino acids. The V gene's germline CDR1 is SGHTA and CDR2 FQGNSA. The J segment lost 6 bases and the V segment lost 2 bases, leaving 8 bases of the junction unmatched. This entry comes from a study of blood T cell repertoires in COVID-19. For the study at large: Sample material is recorded as cDNA or gDNA derived from T cells, B-cell-depleted T cells, or PBMCs.

The chain is built from TRBV7-2 and TRBJ2-1, with 9 nucleotides matching TRBD2. Material: peripheral blood. This clonotype was sampled from a woman in her twenties or thirties with COVID-19, enrolled during active disease. The CDR3: CASSLRASGAGNEQFF. The CDR3 nucleotides read TGTGCCAGCAGCTTAAGGGCTAGCGGGGCTGGCAATGAGCAGTTCTTC. The full variable domain, with the rest looked up from reference TRBV7-2 and TRBJ2-1, is GAGVSQSPSNKVTEKGKDVELRCDPISGHTALYWYRQSLGQGLEFLIYFQGNSAPDKSGLPSDRFSAERTGGSVSTLTIQRTQQEDSAVYLCASSLRASGAGNEQFFGPGTRLTVL.